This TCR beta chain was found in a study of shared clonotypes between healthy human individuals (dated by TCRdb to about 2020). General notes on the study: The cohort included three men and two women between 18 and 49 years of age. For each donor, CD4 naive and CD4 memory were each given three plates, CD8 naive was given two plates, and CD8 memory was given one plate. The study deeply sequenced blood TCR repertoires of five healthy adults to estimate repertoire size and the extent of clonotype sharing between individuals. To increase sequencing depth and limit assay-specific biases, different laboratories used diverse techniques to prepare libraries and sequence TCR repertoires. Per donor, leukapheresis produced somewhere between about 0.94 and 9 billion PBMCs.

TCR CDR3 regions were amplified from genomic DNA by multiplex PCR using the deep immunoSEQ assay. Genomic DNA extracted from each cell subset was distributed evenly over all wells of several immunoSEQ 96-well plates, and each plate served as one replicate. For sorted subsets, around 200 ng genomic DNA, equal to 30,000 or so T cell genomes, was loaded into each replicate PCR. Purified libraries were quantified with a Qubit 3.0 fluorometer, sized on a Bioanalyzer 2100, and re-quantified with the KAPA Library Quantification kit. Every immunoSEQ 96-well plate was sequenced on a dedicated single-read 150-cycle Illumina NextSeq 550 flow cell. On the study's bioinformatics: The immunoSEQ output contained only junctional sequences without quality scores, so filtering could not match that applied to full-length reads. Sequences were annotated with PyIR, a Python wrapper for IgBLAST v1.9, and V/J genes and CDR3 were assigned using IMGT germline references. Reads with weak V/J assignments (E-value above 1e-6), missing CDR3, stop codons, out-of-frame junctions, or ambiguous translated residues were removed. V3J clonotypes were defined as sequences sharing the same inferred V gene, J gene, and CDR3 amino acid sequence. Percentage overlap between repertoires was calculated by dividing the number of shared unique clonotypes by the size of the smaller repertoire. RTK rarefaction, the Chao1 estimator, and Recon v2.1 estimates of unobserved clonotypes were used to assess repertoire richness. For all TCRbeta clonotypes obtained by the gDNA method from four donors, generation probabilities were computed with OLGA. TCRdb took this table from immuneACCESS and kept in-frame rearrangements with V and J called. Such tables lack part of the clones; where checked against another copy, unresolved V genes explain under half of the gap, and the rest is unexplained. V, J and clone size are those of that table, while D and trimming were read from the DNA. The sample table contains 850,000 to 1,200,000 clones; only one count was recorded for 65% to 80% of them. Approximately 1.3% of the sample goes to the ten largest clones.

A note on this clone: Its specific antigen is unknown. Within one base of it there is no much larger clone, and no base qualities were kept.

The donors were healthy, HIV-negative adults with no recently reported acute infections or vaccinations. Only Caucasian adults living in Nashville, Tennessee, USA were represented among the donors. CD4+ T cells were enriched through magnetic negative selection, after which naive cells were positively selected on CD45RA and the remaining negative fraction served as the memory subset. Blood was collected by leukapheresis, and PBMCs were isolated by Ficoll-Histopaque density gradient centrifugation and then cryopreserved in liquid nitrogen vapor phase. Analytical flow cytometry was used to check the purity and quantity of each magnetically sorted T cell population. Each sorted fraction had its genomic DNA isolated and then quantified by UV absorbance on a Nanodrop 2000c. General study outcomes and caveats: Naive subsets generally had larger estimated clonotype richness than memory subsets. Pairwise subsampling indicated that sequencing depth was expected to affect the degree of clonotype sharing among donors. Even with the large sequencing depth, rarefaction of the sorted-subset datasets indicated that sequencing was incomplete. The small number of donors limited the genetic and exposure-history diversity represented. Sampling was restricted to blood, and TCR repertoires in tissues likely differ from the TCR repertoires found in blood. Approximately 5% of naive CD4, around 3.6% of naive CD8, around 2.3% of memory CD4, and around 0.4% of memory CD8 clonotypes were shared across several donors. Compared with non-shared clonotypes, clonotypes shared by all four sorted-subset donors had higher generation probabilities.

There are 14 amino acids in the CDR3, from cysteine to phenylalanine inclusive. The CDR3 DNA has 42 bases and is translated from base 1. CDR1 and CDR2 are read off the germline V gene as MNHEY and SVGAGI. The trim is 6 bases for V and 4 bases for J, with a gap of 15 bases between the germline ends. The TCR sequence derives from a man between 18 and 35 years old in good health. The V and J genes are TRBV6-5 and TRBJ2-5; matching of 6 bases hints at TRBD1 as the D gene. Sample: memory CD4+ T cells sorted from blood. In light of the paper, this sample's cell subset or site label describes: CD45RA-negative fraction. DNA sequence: TGTGCCAGCAGCTACACAGGGCTGTCAGAGACCCAGTACTTC. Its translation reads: CASSYTGLSETQYF.